This passage covers 12 T cell receptor beta chains from one sample sequenced in a study of cytomegalovirus exposure and HLA in healthy donors. Primers: 60 Vbeta forward and 13 Jbeta reverse. TCRdb's copy holds only in-frame clones and misses some; the assay was immunoSEQ multiplex PCR. This table holds around 150,000 clones, around three quarters found once. The sample was PBMCs. Receptors were obtained from a man aged 35 to 55 in good health and CMV-seropositive.

V usage is TRBV4-1 and J usage is TRBJ1-2; D perhaps matches TRBD1 (5 bases). Germline V gene lookup returns CDR1 MGHRA and CDR2 YSYEKL. Trimming left V 0 bases short and J 4 bases short, with 12 bases between. CDR3 size: 15 residues. CDR3 DNA: TGCGCCAGCAGCCAAGATAGGGGTTCCGCCTATGGCTACACCTTC. Translation: CASSQDRGSAYGYTF.

CDR3 nucleotide sequence: TGCGCCAGCAGCTTGCGACAGGCTGATTCACCCCTCCACTTT. This translates into CASSLRQADSPLHF. The chain couples TRBV5-1 to TRBJ1-6; tentative D call: TRBD1 (6 bases). V gave up 1 base and J gave up 8 bases, with 10 bases separating them. CDR3 length: 14 residues. The germline V gene has CDR1 SGHRS and CDR2 YFSETQ.

V usage is TRBV5-1 and J usage is TRBJ1-4, with TRBD1 matching 8 bases. V gave up 2 bases and J gave up 7 bases; unmatched junction bases: 4. Germline V gene data show CDR1 as SGHRS and CDR2 as YFSETQ. This CDR3 has 14 residues. The CDR3 is CASSLTGGTEKLFF. CDR3 in DNA: TGCGCCAGCAGCTTAACAGGGGGGACTGAAAAACTGTTTTTT. The variable domain in full, with the rest retrieved from reference TRBV5-1 and TRBJ1-4, is KAGVTQTPRYLIKTRGQQVTLSCSPISGHRSVSWYQQTPGQGLQFLFEYFSETQRNKGNFPGRFSGRQFSNSRSEMNVSTLELGDSALYLCASSLTGGTEKLFFGSGTQLSVL.

The V call is TRBV5-1, the J call TRBJ2-3; 8 bases line up with TRBD2. The CDR3 runs to 14 residues. Germline V gene lookup returns CDR1 SGHRS and CDR2 YFSETQ. V lost 0 bases, J lost 8 bases, and 5 bases stayed unmatched. The CDR3 sequence is CASSLEGLGGTQYF. DNA for the CDR3: TGCGCCAGCAGCTTGGAGGGACTAGGGGGTACGCAGTATTTT.

J is TRBJ1-2 and V is TRBV28; 9 bases are shared with TRBD1. V was pared by 6 bases and J by 5 bases, with 7 bases of the junction left unmatched. CDR1 and CDR2 (germline): MDHEN, SYDVKM. CDR3 length: 14 amino acids. CDR3 DNA: TGTGCCAGCAGGGGGACAGGGTCAAGGTATGGCTACACCTTC. It yields the protein CASRGTGSRYGYTF.

This chain joins TRBV5-6 and TRBJ1-6; 7 bases match TRBD1. With 6 bases clipped from V and 0 bases from J, the junction kept 6 bases outside the gene matches. The CDR3 length is 16 residues. Looked up from germline, CDR1 is SGHDT and CDR2 is YYEEEE. The CDR3 reads CASKKTGASYNSPLHF. In DNA, the CDR3 is TGTGCCAGCAAAAAAACAGGGGCCTCCTATAATTCACCCCTCCACTTT. The whole variable domain, filled in from reference TRBV5-6 and TRBJ1-6, reads DAGVTQSPTHLIKTRGQQVTLRCSPKSGHDTVSWYQQALGQGPQFIFQYYEEEERQRGNFPDRFSGHQFPNYSSELNVNALLLGDSALYLCASKKTGASYNSPLHFGNGTRLTVT.

The chain has TRBV5-5 and TRBJ1-1, with D uncertain. CDR3 length: 15 residues. In germline, CDR1 is SGHKS, CDR2 YYEKEE (reference sequence). V lost 0 bases and J 6 bases, leaving 15 bases between the germline ends. The CDR3 protein is CASSLGLAGSAEAFF. CDR3 sequence (DNA): TGTGCCAGCAGCTTGGGACTGGCGGGGTCCGCTGAAGCTTTCTTT. Full variable domain (missing parts from reference TRBV5-5 and TRBJ1-1): DAGVTQSPTHLIKTRGQQVTLRCSPISGHKSVSWYQQVLGQGPQFIFQYYEKEERGRGNFPDRFSARQFPNYSSELNVNALLLGDSALYLCASSLGLAGSAEAFFGQGTRLTVV.

This chain joins TRBV27 and TRBJ1-1, with D unresolved. This CDR3 comprises 13 residues. V lost 3 bases and J 5 bases, leaving 10 bases between the germline ends. Germline loops: CDR1 MNHEY, CDR2 SMNVEV (reference sequence). CDR3 sequence reads: CASSFGGGTEAFF. The CDR3 nucleotides read TGTGCCAGCAGTTTTGGCGGCGGGACTGAAGCTTTCTTT.

The rearrangement links TRBV19 to TRBJ2-1; 10 bases fit TRBD2. V lost 1 base to trimming and J lost 9 bases; unmatched junction nucleotides: 6. Germline CDR1 LNHDA, CDR2 SQIVND (reference sequence). The CDR3 is 15 amino acids. DNA of the CDR3: TGTGCCAGTAGTATAGCGCCTAGCGGGGGCGGTGAGCAGTTCTTC. This translates into CASSIAPSGGGEQFF. Full variable domain (outside the CDR3, taken from reference TRBV19 and TRBJ2-1): DGGITQSPKYLFRKEGQNVTLSCEQNLNHDAMYWYRQDPGQGLRLIYYSQIVNDFQKGDIAEGYSVSREKKESFPLTVTSAQKNPTAFYLCASSIAPSGGGEQFFGPGTRLTVL.

The chain is built from TRBV5-4 and TRBJ1-1; tentatively, D is TRBD1 (5 bases). Trimming left V 4 bases short and J 3 bases short, with 16 bases between. Per the germline V gene, CDR1 is SGHNT and CDR2 is YYREEE (reference sequence). The CDR3 runs to 15 residues. Written as DNA, the CDR3 is TGTGCCAGCAGCCTCCCCTCGGGGGGGTACACTGAAGCTTTCTTT. Protein product: CASSLPSGGYTEAFF.

The rearrangement uses TRBV7-2 and TRBJ2-7; 10 bases agree with TRBD2. The CDR3 totals 14 residues. Trimming took 5 bases from V and 1 from J; bases not matched to a gene: 2. Germline V gene lookup returns CDR1 SGHTA and CDR2 FQGNSA. The CDR3 here is CASSLSGRSYEQYF. CDR3 bases: TGTGCCAGCAGCCTTAGCGGGAGGTCCTACGAGCAGTACTTC.

V gene TRBV4-1 combines with J gene TRBJ2-1, with TRBD2 matching 11 bases. Unmatched junction bases numbered 12, after V lost 0 bases and J lost 8 bases. Germline CDR1 MGHRA, CDR2 YSYEKL. The CDR3 is 18 residues long. The CDR3 reads CASSQDAPGLAGGDEQFF. Here the CDR3 DNA reads TGCGCCAGCAGCCAAGATGCCCCAGGGCTAGCGGGGGGCGATGAGCAGTTCTTC.